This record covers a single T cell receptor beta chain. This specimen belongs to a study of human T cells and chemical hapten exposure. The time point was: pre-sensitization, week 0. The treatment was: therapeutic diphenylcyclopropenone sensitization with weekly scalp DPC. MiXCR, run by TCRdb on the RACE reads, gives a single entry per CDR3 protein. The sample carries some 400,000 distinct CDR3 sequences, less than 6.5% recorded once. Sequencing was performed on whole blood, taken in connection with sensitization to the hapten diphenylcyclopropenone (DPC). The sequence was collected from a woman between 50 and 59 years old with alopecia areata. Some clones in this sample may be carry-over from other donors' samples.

The CDR3 coding sequence is TGCAGCGTTGAAGTGGGCACAGGGGGCCTCGACGAGCAGTACTTC. Protein product: CSVEVGTGGLDEQYF. This chain joins TRBV29-1 and TRBJ2-7, with 9 nucleotides matching TRBD1. The CDR3 extends over 15 amino acids. V lost 1 base and J lost 5; bases outside the gene matches: 9. Germline V gives CDR1 SQVTM, CDR2 ANQGSEA.